The next 3 T cell receptor beta chains were all read from a single sample in a study of shared clonotypes between healthy human individuals. Repertoires were generated with immunoSEQ multiplex PCR, while TCRdb's copy carries only in-frame clones and drops some. The data contain around 700,000 clones, less than 80% of them singletons. Sample: memory CD4+ T cells sorted from blood. Subset given: CD45RA-negative fraction. Receptors were obtained from a woman in her twenties or thirties in good health.

The rearrangement joins TRBV5-1 to TRBJ1-2; weak D call: TRBD1 (5 bases). The V and J ends lost 4 bases and 0 bases respectively, with 13 bases between them. There are 15 residues in the CDR3. Germline CDR1 and CDR2: SGHRS and YFSETQ. The CDR3 DNA is TGCGCCAGCAGCCTTTCGGACAAACCTAACTATGGCTACACCTTC. Translation: CASSLSDKPNYGYTF.

This clone came up a few times. J is TRBJ2-5 and V is TRBV10-3; no clear D. V was cut by 5 bases and J by 1 base, with 8 bases left in between. The CDR3 is made up of 13 amino acids. CDR1 is ENHRY and CDR2 is SYGVKD in the germline V gene. The CDR3 nucleotides are TGTGCCATCAGTCGAGAGTTCCAAGAGACCCAGTACTTC. The encoded protein is CAISREFQETQYF.

This chain links TRBV14 with TRBJ2-7; 11 positions agree with TRBD1. This CDR3 contains 15 residues. With 3 bases clipped from V and 2 bases from J, the junction kept 3 bases outside the gene matches. Germline values: CDR1 SGHDN, CDR2 FVKESK. The CDR3 protein is CASSHVGQGAYEQYF. The CDR3 DNA reads TGTGCCAGCAGCCATGTGGGACAGGGGGCCTACGAGCAGTACTTC.